This T cell receptor (beta chain) was found in a study of siplizumab effects on memory and regulatory T cells. Overall study findings and caveats: Alloreactive sequences that could be traced to unstimulated CD4+ memory cells showed a significant reduction under siplizumab. Confirmation that proliferating Tregs from siplizumab cultures had suppressive function was not obtained. Both greater diversity than memory cells and a major contribution to the alloresponse seemed to characterize naive T cells.

On this clone itself: Its antigen is still unknown.

Generated by immunoSEQ multiplex PCR, the TCRdb table keeps only in-frame clones and is missing some. Of around 100,000 clones listed, over 90% were seen once; the top ten hold 1% to 1.5%. Sequencing was carried out using non-Treg CD4+ T cells sorted from blood. This receptor was obtained from a human donor in good health.

The CDR3 loop reads CASSQRTGINEKLFF. The CDR3 DNA reads TGTGCCAGCAGCCAGCGGACTGGGATTAATGAAAAACTGTTTTTT. The chain combines TRBV11-2 with TRBJ1-4; D unclear. CDR1 and CDR2 (germline): SGHAT, FQNNGV. V gave up 5 bases and J gave up 4 bases, with 14 bases separating them. The CDR3 is made up of 15 amino acids.